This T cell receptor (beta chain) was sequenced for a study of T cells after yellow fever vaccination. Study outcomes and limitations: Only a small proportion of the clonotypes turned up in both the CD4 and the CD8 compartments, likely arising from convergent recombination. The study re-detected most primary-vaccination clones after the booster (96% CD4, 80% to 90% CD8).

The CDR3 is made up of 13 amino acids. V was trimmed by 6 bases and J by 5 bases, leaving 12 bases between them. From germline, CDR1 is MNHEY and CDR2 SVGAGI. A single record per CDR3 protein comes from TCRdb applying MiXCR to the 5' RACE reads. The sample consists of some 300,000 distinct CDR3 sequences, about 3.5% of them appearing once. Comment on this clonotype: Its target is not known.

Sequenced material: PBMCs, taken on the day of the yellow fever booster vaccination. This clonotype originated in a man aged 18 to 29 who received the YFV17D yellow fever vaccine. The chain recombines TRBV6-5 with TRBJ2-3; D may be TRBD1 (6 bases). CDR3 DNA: TGTGCCAGCAGCACAGGGTGGGGAGATACGCAGTATTTT. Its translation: CASSTGWGDTQYF.